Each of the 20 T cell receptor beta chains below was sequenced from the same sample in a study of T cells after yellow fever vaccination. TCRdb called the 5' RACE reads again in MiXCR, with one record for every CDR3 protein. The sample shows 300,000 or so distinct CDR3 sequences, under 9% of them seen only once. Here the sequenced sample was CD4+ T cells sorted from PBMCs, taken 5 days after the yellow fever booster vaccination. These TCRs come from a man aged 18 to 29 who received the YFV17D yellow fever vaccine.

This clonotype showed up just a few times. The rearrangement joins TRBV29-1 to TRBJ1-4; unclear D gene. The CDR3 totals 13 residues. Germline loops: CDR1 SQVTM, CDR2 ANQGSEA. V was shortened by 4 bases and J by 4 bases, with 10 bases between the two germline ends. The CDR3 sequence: CSVGHNGNEKLFF. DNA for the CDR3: TGCAGCGTTGGACACAACGGTAATGAAAAACTGTTTTTT.

In nucleotides, the CDR3 is TGTGCTAGTGGTTTGACAACTAGACTCGAGCTCGATACGCAGTATTTT. Protein product: CASGLTTRLELDTQYF. The chain joins TRBV12-5 to TRBJ2-3; D is possibly TRBD2 (5 bases). CDR1 LGHNT and CDR2 FRNRAP come from the germline V gene. This CDR3 has 16 amino acids. Trimming pared 2 bases from V and 6 bases from J, leaving 18 bases between. The whole variable domain, filled in from reference TRBV12-5 and TRBJ2-3, reads DARVTQTPRHKVTEMGQEVTMRCQPILGHNTVFWYRQTMMQGLELLAYFRNRAPLDDSGMPKDRFSAEMPDATLATLKIQPSEPRDSAVYFCASGLTTRLELDTQYFGPGTRLTVL.

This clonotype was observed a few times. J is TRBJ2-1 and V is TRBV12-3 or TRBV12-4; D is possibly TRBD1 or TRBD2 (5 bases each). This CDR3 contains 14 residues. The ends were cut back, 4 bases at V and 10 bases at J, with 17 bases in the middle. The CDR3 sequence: CASSSGTEIREQFF. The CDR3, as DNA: TGTGCCAGCAGTTCCGGGACGGAAATTCGGGAGCAGTTCTTC.

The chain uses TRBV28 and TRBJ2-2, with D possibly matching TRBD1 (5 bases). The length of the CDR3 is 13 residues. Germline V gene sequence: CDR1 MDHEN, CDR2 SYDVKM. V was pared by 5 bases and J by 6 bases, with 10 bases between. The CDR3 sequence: CASSLGAPGELFF. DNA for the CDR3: TGTGCCAGCAGTCTAGGGGCCCCCGGGGAGCTGTTTTTT.

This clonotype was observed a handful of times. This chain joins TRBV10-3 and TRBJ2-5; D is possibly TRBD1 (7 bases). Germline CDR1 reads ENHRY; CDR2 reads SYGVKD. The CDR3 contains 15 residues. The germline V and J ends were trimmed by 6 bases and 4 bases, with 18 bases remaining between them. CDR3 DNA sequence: TGTGCCATCAGGGAGCAGGGGGGCCCGAGAGAGACCCAGTACTTC. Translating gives CAIREQGGPRETQYF.

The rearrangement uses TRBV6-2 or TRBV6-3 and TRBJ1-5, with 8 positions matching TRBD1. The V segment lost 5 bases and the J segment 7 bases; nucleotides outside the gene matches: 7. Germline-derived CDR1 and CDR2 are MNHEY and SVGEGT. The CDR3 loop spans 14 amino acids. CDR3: CASSGQGASQPQHF. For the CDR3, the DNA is TGTGCCAGCAGTGGGCAGGGGGCGTCACAGCCCCAGCATTTT.

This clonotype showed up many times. CDR3 protein: CASSLVDTGELFF. CDR3 DNA: TGTGCCAGCAGCTTAGTAGACACCGGGGAGCTGTTTTTT. The genes are TRBV5-6 and TRBJ2-2; D gene uncertain. CDR1 is SGHDT and CDR2 is YYEEEE in the germline V gene. This CDR3 is built from 13 residues. The V end was cut by 2 bases, the J end by 3 bases, with 5 bases between.

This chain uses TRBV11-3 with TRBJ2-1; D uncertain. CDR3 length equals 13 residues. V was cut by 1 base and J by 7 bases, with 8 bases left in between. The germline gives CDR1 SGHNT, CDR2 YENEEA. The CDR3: CASSLGVRNEQFF. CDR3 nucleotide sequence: TGTGCCAGCAGCTTAGGGGTAAGAAATGAGCAGTTCTTC.

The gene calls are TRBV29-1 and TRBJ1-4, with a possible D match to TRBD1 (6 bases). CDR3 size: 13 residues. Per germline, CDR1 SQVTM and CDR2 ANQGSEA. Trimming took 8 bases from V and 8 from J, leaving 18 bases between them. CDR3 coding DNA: TGCAGCACCCGGGACAACCATGGGGAAAAACTGTTTTTT. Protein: CSTRDNHGEKLFF.

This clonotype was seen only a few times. CDR3 nucleotides: TGTGCCAGCACTAGGACATTGGGGGGTCGCACTGAAGCTTTCTTT. As protein: CASTRTLGGRTEAFF. The chain is built from TRBV7-9 and TRBJ1-1; tentative D call: TRBD1 (5 bases). CDR3 length: 15 residues. The germline V gene encodes CDR1 SEHNR and CDR2 FQNEAQ (reference sequence). V was pared by 7 bases and J by 4 bases, with 19 bases between.

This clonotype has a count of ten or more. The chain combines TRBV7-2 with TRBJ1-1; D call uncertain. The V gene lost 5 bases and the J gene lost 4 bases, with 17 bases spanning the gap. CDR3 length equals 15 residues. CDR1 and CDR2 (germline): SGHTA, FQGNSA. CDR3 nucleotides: TGTGCCAGCAGCGGCCGGGCCAGACATGGCACTGAAGCTTTCTTT. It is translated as CASSGRARHGTEAFF.

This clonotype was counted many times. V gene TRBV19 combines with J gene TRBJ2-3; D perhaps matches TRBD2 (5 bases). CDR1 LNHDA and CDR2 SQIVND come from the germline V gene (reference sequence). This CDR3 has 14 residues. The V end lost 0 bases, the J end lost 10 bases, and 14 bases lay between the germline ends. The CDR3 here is CASSIDARAGAQYF. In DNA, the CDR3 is TGTGCCAGTAGTATAGACGCAAGGGCCGGGGCGCAGTATTTT.

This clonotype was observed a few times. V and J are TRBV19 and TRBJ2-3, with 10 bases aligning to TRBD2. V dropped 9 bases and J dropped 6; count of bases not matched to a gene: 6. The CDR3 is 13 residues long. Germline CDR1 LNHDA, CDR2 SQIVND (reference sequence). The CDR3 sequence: CASGTSAMDTQYF. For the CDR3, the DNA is TGTGCCAGCGGGACTAGCGCCATGGATACGCAGTATTTT.

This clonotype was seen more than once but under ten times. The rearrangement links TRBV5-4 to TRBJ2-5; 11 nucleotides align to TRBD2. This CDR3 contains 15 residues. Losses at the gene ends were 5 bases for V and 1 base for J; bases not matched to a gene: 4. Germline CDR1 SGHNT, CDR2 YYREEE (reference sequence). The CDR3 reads CASSSSGGPQETQYF. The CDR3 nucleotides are TGTGCCAGCAGTTCTAGCGGGGGGCCCCAAGAGACCCAGTACTTC.

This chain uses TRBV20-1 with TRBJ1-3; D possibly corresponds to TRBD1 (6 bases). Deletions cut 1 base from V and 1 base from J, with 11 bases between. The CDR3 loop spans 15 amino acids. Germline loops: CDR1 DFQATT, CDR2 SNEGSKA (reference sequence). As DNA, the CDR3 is TGCAGTGCTAGAGGAGGCGGGACATCTGGAAACACCATATATTTT. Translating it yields CSARGGGTSGNTIYF.

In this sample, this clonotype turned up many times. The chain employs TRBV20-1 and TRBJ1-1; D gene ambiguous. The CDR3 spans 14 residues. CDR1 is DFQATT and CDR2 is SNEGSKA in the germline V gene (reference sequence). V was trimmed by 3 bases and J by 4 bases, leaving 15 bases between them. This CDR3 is CSASLGVRGTEAFF. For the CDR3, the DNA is TGCAGTGCTAGCCTCGGCGTGCGTGGCACTGAAGCTTTCTTT.

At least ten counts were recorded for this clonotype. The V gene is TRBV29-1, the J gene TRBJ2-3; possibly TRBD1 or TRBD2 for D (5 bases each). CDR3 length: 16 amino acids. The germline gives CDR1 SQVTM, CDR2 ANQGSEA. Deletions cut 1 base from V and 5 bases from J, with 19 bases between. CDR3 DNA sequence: TGCAGCGTTGAAGGGGGACGAAGGCAGGTAGTAGATACGCAGTATTTT. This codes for CSVEGGRRQVVDTQYF.

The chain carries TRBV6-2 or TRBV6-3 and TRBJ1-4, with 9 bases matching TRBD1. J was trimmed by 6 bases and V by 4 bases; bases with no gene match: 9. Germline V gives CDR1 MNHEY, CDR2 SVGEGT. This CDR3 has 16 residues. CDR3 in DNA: TGTGCCAGCAGTTCGCCGGCGGGGGACAGGGATGAAAAACTGTTTTTT. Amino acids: CASSSPAGDRDEKLFF.

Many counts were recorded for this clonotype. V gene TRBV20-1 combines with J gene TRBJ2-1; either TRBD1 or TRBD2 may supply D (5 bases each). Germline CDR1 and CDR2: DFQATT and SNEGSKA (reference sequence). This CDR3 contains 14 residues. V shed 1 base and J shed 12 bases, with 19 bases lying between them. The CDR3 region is CSARVGASSPRQFF. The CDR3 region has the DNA TGCAGTGCTAGAGTCGGGGCCTCTTCCCCGCGGCAGTTCTTC.

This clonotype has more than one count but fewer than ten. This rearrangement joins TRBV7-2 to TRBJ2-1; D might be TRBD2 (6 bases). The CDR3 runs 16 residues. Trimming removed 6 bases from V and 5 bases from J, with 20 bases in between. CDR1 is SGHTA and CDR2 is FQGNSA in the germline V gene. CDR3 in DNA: TGTGCCAGCAGTTATCTTAGCGGTGGAGACCACAATGAGCAGTTCTTC. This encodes CASSYLSGGDHNEQFF.